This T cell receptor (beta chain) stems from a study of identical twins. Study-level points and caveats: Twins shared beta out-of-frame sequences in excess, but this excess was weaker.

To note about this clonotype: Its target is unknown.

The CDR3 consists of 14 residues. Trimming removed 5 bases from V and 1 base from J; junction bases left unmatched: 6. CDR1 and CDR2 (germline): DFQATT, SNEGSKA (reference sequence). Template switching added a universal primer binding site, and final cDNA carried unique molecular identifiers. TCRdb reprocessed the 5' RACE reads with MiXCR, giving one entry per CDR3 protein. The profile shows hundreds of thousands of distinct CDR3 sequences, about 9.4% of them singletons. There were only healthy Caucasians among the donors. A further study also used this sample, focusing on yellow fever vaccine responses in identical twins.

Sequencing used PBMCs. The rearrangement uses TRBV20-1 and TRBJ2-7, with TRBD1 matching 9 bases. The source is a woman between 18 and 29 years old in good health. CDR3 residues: CSAFTGTGSYEQYF. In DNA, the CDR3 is TGCAGTGCTTTTACCGGGACAGGGTCCTACGAGCAGTACTTC.